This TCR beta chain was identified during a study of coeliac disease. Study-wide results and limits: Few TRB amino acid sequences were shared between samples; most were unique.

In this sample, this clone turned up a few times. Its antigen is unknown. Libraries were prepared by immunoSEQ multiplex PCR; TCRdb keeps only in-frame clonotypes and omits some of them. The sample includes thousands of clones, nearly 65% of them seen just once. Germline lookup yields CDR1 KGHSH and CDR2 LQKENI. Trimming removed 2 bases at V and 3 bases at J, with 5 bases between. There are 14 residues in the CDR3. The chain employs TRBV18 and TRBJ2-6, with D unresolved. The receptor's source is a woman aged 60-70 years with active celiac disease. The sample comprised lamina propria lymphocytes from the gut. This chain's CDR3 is CASSPGFGANVLTF. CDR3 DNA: TGTGCCAGCTCACCAGGCTTTGGGGCCAACGTCCTGACTTTC.